This T cell receptor beta chain was recovered during a study of T cells in Graves' hyperthyroidism and ophthalmopathy. Overall study context: Before any treatment, at initial diagnosis, peripheral blood was collected. Study outcomes and limitations: The model's output predicted ophthalmopathy at a median of around 7 months prior to onset.

Uncontrolled infections, other autoimmune diseases, pregnancy or lactation led to exclusion of patients. Template material for amplifying TCR beta CDR3 regions consisted of RNA transcripts. A set of HTBI primers served as the primers for a first-round RT-PCR of the TCR CDR3. TCRdb passed the multiplex PCR reads through MiXCR, listing each CDR3 protein once. The sample lists 350,000 to 400,000 distinct CDR3 sequences, approximately 19% seen once, with around 4% in the top ten. Looked up from germline, CDR1 is MNHNS and CDR2 is SASEGT. The V end was cut by 4 bases, the J end by 0 bases, with 10 bases between. This CDR3 has 14 amino acids. Ten or more counts support this clonotype. No antigen is known for it.

The receptor's source is a woman aged 18 to 35 with Graves' hyperthyroidism. Sequences were obtained from blood. The chain carries TRBV6-1 and TRBJ2-7; no clear D. CDR3 nucleotides: TGTGCCAGCAGTGTCGACCAAAGCTCCTACGAGCAGTACTTC. Translation gives CASSVDQSSYEQYF.